This is a list of T cell receptor beta chains from one sample in a study of Ad26.COV2.S vaccination and SARS-CoV-2 variants. Profiling relied on immunoSEQ multiplex PCR, and the TCRdb table lists in-frame clones only, not all of them. Of about half a million clones listed, around 89% are singletons. The sample consisted of peripheral blood, taken in a trial of Ad26.COV2.S vaccine versus placebo. These receptor sequences come from a person between 18 and 65 years old who received the Ad26.COV2.S COVID-19 vaccine or a placebo. CDR3s include the opening cysteine and the closing phenylalanine or tryptophan. A D gene is named only where the DNA matches it firmly. Some rows mark clone size as missing; the rest say once, few, many or name a class of expanded clone.

CDR3 DNA | CDR3 protein | D gene | J gene | V gene | clone size
TGCGCCAGCAGCCATTTGACAGGGATGGACCAGCCCCAGCATTTT | CASSHLTGMDQPQHF | TRBD1 | TRBJ1-5 | TRBV4-1 | -
TGTGCCAGCAGCCGAGGACGCCCCCGTTCACCCCTCCACTTT | CASSRGRPRSPLHF | - | TRBJ1-6 | TRBV13 | -
TGTGCCAGCAGTTGGCCGGGTTCATATGGCTACACCTTC | CASSWPGSYGYTF | - | TRBJ1-2 | TRBV28 | -
TGTGCCAGCACCCAGGCCGTGGGAGCCAACTATGGCTACACCTTC | CASTQAVGANYGYTF | - | TRBJ1-2 | TRBV5-4 | -
TGTGCCACCAGCAAAAGAGGAACTGGAGCTAATGAAAAACTGTTTTTT | CATSKRGTGANEKLFF | - | TRBJ1-4 | TRBV15 | -
TGTGCCAGCAGCTCTGTGCAAAGGACCGAGAACACCGGGGAGCTGTTTTTT | CASSSVQRTENTGELFF | - | TRBJ2-2 | TRBV11-2 | -
TGCGCCAGCAGCCAAGATTATCTGGGATTTGGTAACACCATATATTTT | CASSQDYLGFGNTIYF | - | TRBJ1-3 | TRBV4-1 | -
TGTGCCAGCAGTGTCACGTGGCGGGGGTCGGAAGCTTTCTTT | CASSVTWRGSEAFF | - | TRBJ1-1 | TRBV2 | -
TGCGCCAGCAGTGACGGTAGCGGCCGTTTTAGTGAGACCCAGTACTTC | CASSDGSGRFSETQYF | - | TRBJ2-5 | TRBV10-1 | -
TGTGCCAGCTGTCCTATGATGTCTAGCGGGTGGTCCTACGAGCAGTACTTC | CASCPMMSSGWSYEQYF | TRBD2 | TRBJ2-7 | TRBV28 | -
TGTGCCAGCAGCGTGTCCTACTCTGGAAACACCATATATTTT | CASSVSYSGNTIYF | - | TRBJ1-3 | TRBV11-2 | -
TGTGCCAGCAGTCGGACAGGGAATGAGCAGTTCTTC | CASSRTGNEQFF | TRBD1 | TRBJ2-1 | TRBV27 | -
TGTGCCAGCAGTTCCAAACTAGCGGGAGGTTCCTACGAGCAGTACTTC | CASSSKLAGGSYEQYF | TRBD2 | TRBJ2-7 | TRBV6-5 | -
TGTGCCAGCAGCCGACGACTAGCGGGAGGGTTAGATACGCAGTATTTT | CASSRRLAGGLDTQYF | TRBD2 | TRBJ2-3 | TRBV7-9 | -
TGTGCCAGCGTTGGAGGTCTAGCGGGACAAAAAGGGACCCAGTACTTC | CASVGGLAGQKGTQYF | TRBD2 | TRBJ2-5 | TRBV5-8 | -
TGTGCCAGCACCGACCGACCGGGTGCGAACACTGAAGCTTTCTTT | CASTDRPGANTEAFF | - | TRBJ1-1 | TRBV5-4 | -
TGTGCCAGTAGCCAGGGGGTAGCAGATACGCAGTATTTT | CASSQGVADTQYF | TRBD1 | TRBJ2-3 | TRBV19 | -
TGTGCCAGCAGTCCCTGGATCACCGGGGAGCTGTTTTTT | CASSPWITGELFF | - | TRBJ2-2 | TRBV27 | -
TGTGCCAGTCAGTCCCTTAACTATGGCTACACCTTC | CASQSLNYGYTF | - | TRBJ1-2 | TRBV3-1/TRBV3-2 | -
TGTGCCAGCAGCTTAGAGGGGGGACAGGGGGCATACGAGCAGTACTTC | CASSLEGGQGAYEQYF | TRBD1 | TRBJ2-7 | TRBV7-2 | -
TGTGCCATCTCGGGACTAGCGTCCGGGAATGAGCAGTACTTC | CAISGLASGNEQYF | TRBD2 | TRBJ2-7 | TRBV10-3 | -
TGCGCCAGCAGCCTCATATTGGACACTTACACGACAATCGGAGGCTACACCTTC | CASSLILDTYTTIGGYTF | - | TRBJ1-2 | TRBV4-3 | few
TGCAGCGTTGCCTGGGGAGCCTACACTGAAGCTTTCTTT | CSVAWGAYTEAFF | - | TRBJ1-1 | TRBV29-1 | once
TGCGCCAGCAGCTTTGCGCCGGGACCCGTCAATGAGCAGTTCTTC | CASSFAPGPVNEQFF | - | TRBJ2-1 | TRBV5-1 | -
TGTGCCAGCAGCTTAATCACGAACACCGGGGAGCTGTTTTTT | CASSLITNTGELFF | - | TRBJ2-2 | TRBV7-9 | few
TGTGCCAGCAGTGATACTACAGGGGGGGGGATGAACACTGAAGCTTTCTTT | CASSDTTGGGMNTEAFF | TRBD1 | TRBJ1-1 | TRBV25-1 | -
TGTGCCAGCGCCGCGACAGGGTCAGCCTACGAGCAGTACTTC | CASAATGSAYEQYF | TRBD1 | TRBJ2-7 | TRBV7-2 | -
TGTGCCAGCAGCCCCATGGGGACAGGATCCGAAAAACTGTTTTTT | CASSPMGTGSEKLFF | TRBD1 | TRBJ1-4 | TRBV6-5 | -
TGTGCCAGCAGCGCCCACCGTGGACAGGGGTCAGATACGCAGTATTTT | CASSAHRGQGSDTQYF | TRBD1 | TRBJ2-3 | TRBV7-8 | -
TGTGCCAGCTCACCTAGGCAGGGAGAGTCGAATCATGGCTACACCTTC | CASSPRQGESNHGYTF | - | TRBJ1-2 | TRBV18 | -
TGTGCCAGCAGCCGTGAGGGTGAGCAGTTCTTC | CASSREGEQFF | - | TRBJ2-1 | TRBV13 | once
TGTGCCAGCAGTTTTAGGACAGGTGGAGAGACCCAGTACTTC | CASSFRTGGETQYF | TRBD1 | TRBJ2-5 | TRBV27 | -
TGTGCCAGTAGTCTTGCCGGTACCCCCATCGCCACAGATACGCAGTATTTT | CASSLAGTPIATDTQYF | - | TRBJ2-3 | TRBV19 | once
TGTGCCAGCAGCCCGAGCTGGGGGCCCGATAGTTACGAGCAGTACTTC | CASSPSWGPDSYEQYF | - | TRBJ2-7 | TRBV3-1/TRBV3-2 | -
TGCGCCAGCAGTCTAACAGGAAGGTTGTGGGGCTACACCTTC | CASSLTGRLWGYTF | - | TRBJ1-2 | TRBV5-1 | few
TGTGCCAGCAGCTTAGAGGTGGGGAGCGAGCAGTACTTC | CASSLEVGSEQYF | - | TRBJ2-7 | TRBV7-3 | -
TGTGCCAGCAGCTTATTGGAGTGGGGATTTGCTGAAGCTTTCTTT | CASSLLEWGFAEAFF | - | TRBJ1-1 | TRBV11-2 | -
TGTGCCAGCAGCCGCGGACAGTCTGGGGAGCAGTACTTC | CASSRGQSGEQYF | - | TRBJ2-7 | TRBV11-3 | -
TGTGCCAGCAGCTTACTTGGCGGGAGTTTCGACGAGCAGTACTTC | CASSLLGGSFDEQYF | TRBD2 | TRBJ2-7 | TRBV7-2 | once
TGTGCCAGCTCAGAGGACCACACCGGGGAGCTGTTTTTT | CASSEDHTGELFF | - | TRBJ2-2 | TRBV18 | -
TGTGCCAGCAGCGGAGCAATTAATGAAAAACTGTTTTTT | CASSGAINEKLFF | - | TRBJ1-4 | TRBV6-5 | -
TGTGCCAGCAGCGTAGACGGTAGACAGGGGACGAGGGAGCAGTACTTC | CASSVDGRQGTREQYF | TRBD1 | TRBJ2-7 | TRBV9 | -
TGTGCCAGCAGTTTATATAGGGACCGAATGAACACTGAAGCTTTCTTT | CASSLYRDRMNTEAFF | - | TRBJ1-1 | TRBV27 | -
TGTGCCAGCAGTGACGGGGAGGTCAACACTGAAGCTTTCTTT | CASSDGEVNTEAFF | - | TRBJ1-1 | TRBV2 | -
TGTGCCAGCAGCACTTTCAGGTCCGACAGGGCTTATGGCTACACCTTC | CASSTFRSDRAYGYTF | - | TRBJ1-2 | TRBV21-1 | -
TGTGCCAGCAGCTTCTCACTCTACGAGCAGTACTTC | CASSFSLYEQYF | - | TRBJ2-7 | TRBV7-9 | -
TGTGCCAGTAGTTCCCTGAAGAACACTGAAGCTTTCTTT | CASSSLKNTEAFF | - | TRBJ1-1 | TRBV19 | -
TGTGCCAGCAGACGGGACGGCTACACCGGGGAGCTGTTTTTT | CASRRDGYTGELFF | - | TRBJ2-2 | TRBV3-1/TRBV3-2 | -
TGTGCCAGCAGCTTGGGGCGGCCTAGCGGGAGAACGGACACAGATACGCAGTATTTT | CASSLGRPSGRTDTDTQYF | TRBD2 | TRBJ2-3 | TRBV5-4 | few
TGTGCCAGCAGTACCAGGCCGGGACAGGGTCCTAACTATGGCTACACCTTC | CASSTRPGQGPNYGYTF | TRBD1 | TRBJ1-2 | TRBV7-2 | -
TGCGCCAGCAGCTTGGGCTCGGGTCCCGTTAATGAAAAACTGTTTTTT | CASSLGSGPVNEKLFF | - | TRBJ1-4 | TRBV5-1 | -
TGTGCCAGCAGCCCCGGACGTCACTATGGCTACACCTTC | CASSPGRHYGYTF | - | TRBJ1-2 | TRBV11-2 | -
TGTGCCAGCAGCCAAGATGGGTCGAGGAGTTCCTACGAGCAGTACTTC | CASSQDGSRSSYEQYF | - | TRBJ2-7 | TRBV3-1/TRBV3-2 | -
TGTGCCAGCAGTGAACGGGGGGCAAAGGACTATGGCTACACCTTC | CASSERGAKDYGYTF | - | TRBJ1-2 | TRBV2 | -
TGCGCCAGCAGCTTCCGGGACAGGGGAACCTACGAGCAGTACTTC | CASSFRDRGTYEQYF | TRBD1 | TRBJ2-7 | TRBV5-1 | -
TGCAGTGCTTCGCGGGGCACTGAAGCTTTCTTT | CSASRGTEAFF | - | TRBJ1-1 | TRBV20-1 | -
TGTGCCAGCAGTCGAAATGGAGTCTATGGCTACACCTTC | CASSRNGVYGYTF | - | TRBJ1-2 | TRBV28 | -